A single sample gave rise to the 10 T cell receptor beta chains below, sequenced in a study of T cell changes during pregnancy in multiple sclerosis. Sequencing was performed with immunoSEQ multiplex PCR; in TCRdb, only in-frame clones are kept and a portion is missing. The sample carries 60,000 to 90,000 clones, around nine tenths recorded once. The sequencing here drew on peripheral blood, taken in the first trimester of pregnancy. The receptors shown here come from a female donor in good health, enrolled as a control in a pregnancy study.

The rearrangement uses TRBV27 and TRBJ2-2, with 12 positions matching TRBD1. The CDR3 runs to 17 residues. The trim removed 4 bases at V and 5 bases at J, leaving 8 bases unmatched. CDR1 is MNHEY, CDR2 SMNVEV, per germline (reference sequence). In DNA, the CDR3 is TGTGCCAGCAGTTCCCCGGGACAGGGGGCGCGTACCGGGGAGCTGTTTTTT. Protein sequence: CASSSPGQGARTGELFF.

The chain recombines TRBV7-9 with TRBJ1-5; D is ambiguous. This CDR3 has 13 residues. V was pared by 5 bases and J by 2 bases, with 7 bases between. Germline V gene data show CDR1 as SEHNR and CDR2 as FQNEAQ (reference sequence). This CDR3 reads CASSPSGNQPQHF. The CDR3 DNA follows: TGTGCCAGCAGCCCCTCAGGCAATCAGCCCCAGCATTTT.

This chain uses TRBV7-2 with TRBJ2-7; TRBD1 aligns across 11 bases. Losses at the gene ends were 1 base for V and 2 bases for J; bases not matched to a gene: 10. The CDR3 has 18 amino acids. Germline loops: CDR1 SGHTA, CDR2 FQGNSA. The CDR3 nucleotides read TGTGCCAGCAGCTTAGTAGGGGACAGGGGGGTTGGAGCCTACGAGCAGTACTTC. It yields the protein CASSLVGDRGVGAYEQYF.

This CDR3 reads CASSLAGSESSYEQYF. As DNA, the CDR3 is TGTGCCAGCAGCTTGGCGGGGTCAGAGAGCTCCTACGAGCAGTACTTC. This chain links TRBV5-6 with TRBJ2-7; possible D gene TRBD2, 5 bases. Trimming removed 0 bases from V and 0 bases from J, with 13 bases in between. CDR3 length: 16 amino acids. The germline gives CDR1 SGHDT, CDR2 YYEEEE.

This clone was seen just once. The chain links TRBV19 to TRBJ2-1; D is perhaps TRBD1 (8 bases). The germline gives CDR1 LNHDA, CDR2 SQIVND (reference sequence). V lost 6 bases and J 4 bases, leaving 16 bases between the germline ends. The CDR3 has 15 residues. The CDR3 DNA sequence: TGTGCCAGTAGACAGGGGGGGACGAATTACAATGAGCAGTTCTTC. As protein: CASRQGGTNYNEQFF.

About this clone: Other DNA sequences in the same sample also yield this CDR3. The chain recombines TRBV5-4 with TRBJ2-7; 10 positions match TRBD1. Per germline, CDR1 SGHNT and CDR2 YYREEE (reference sequence). The trim removed 4 bases at V and 2 bases at J, leaving 3 bases unmatched. The CDR3 consists of 14 residues. The CDR3 loop reads CASSLGQGAYEQYF. The CDR3 DNA is TGTGCCAGCAGCCTTGGACAGGGGGCCTACGAGCAGTACTTC.

CDR3 region: CASSLVLAGHNEQFF. DNA for the CDR3: TGCGCCAGCAGCTTGGTGCTAGCGGGCCACAATGAGCAGTTCTTC. This rearrangement joins TRBV5-1 to TRBJ2-1; 8 bases agree with TRBD2. After removal of 0 bases from V and 5 bases from J, the junction contained 4 bases not matched to a gene. Germline V CDR1 and CDR2: SGHRS, YFSETQ. The CDR3 extends over 15 amino acids.

CDR3 region: CASSGGLNTEAFF. The CDR3, as DNA: TGTGCCAGCTCCGGGGGTCTGAACACTGAAGCTTTCTTT. The J gene is TRBJ1-1, the V gene TRBV18; a possible D gene is TRBD1 (5 bases). The germline CDR1 and CDR2 sequences are KGHSH and LQKENI. V lost 6 bases to trimming and J lost 0 bases, with 8 bases between them. The CDR3 length is 13 residues.

The J gene is TRBJ1-3, the V gene TRBV28; maybe TRBD1 (6 bases). The V end was cut by 7 bases, the J end by 3 bases, with 13 bases between. Germline V gives CDR1 MDHEN, CDR2 SYDVKM. The CDR3 runs 14 residues. In nucleotides, the CDR3 is TGTGCCAGCACCAACAGGGCTAATGGAAACACCATATATTTT. Translated, it gives CASTNRANGNTIYF.

This rearrangement joins TRBV9 to TRBJ2-5; D not resolved. Germline CDR1 SGDLS, CDR2 YYNGEE. V lost 0 bases and J 4 bases, leaving 7 bases between the germline ends. This CDR3 is built from 13 residues. The CDR3 loop reads CASSVGHSETQYF. CDR3 DNA sequence: TGTGCCAGCAGCGTAGGGCATTCAGAGACCCAGTACTTC.